This TCR beta chain was retrieved from a study of blood T cell repertoires in COVID-19. Per the original data handling: For nucleated cells, counts were estimated from reference gene primer amplification. The protocol was immunoSEQ multiplex PCR, while the TCRdb copy is restricted to in-frame clones and leaves out a portion. That table supplies the V and J calls and clone size; D and trimming were determined from the DNA. The repertoire has some 370,000 clones, 85% to 90% of them found once; the top ten carry about 6.5%. The CDR3 extends over 14 amino acids. The trim removed 7 bases at V and 4 bases at J, leaving 9 bases unmatched. The germline V gene encodes CDR1 LNHDA and CDR2 SQIVND (reference sequence).

Sequenced sample: peripheral blood. The V gene is TRBV19, the J gene TRBJ1-1, with 7 bases that match TRBD1. This receptor was identified in a man aged 18 to 30 with active or convalescent COVID-19. This chain's CDR3 is CASTLSPGGTEAFF. The CDR3 DNA reads TGTGCCAGTACCCTGAGCCCAGGGGGCACTGAAGCTTTCTTT.